Listed here is a single T cell receptor (beta chain). Germline V gene sequence: CDR1 SGHTA, CDR2 FQGTGA. The length of the CDR3 is 15 residues. Trimming took off 2 bases at V and 6 bases at J, with 16 bases between the two ends. The repertoire was sequenced with immunoSEQ multiplex PCR; TCRdb's copy has only in-frame clones and lacks some. Here the sample spans about 530,000 clones, about 89% being singletons. A Seattle source enrolled patients during active infection and followed them longitudinally. These data come from a study of blood T cell repertoires in COVID-19. On the study more broadly: T cells, B-cell-depleted T cells, or PBMCs provided the cDNA or gDNA that served as material.

Sequences were obtained from peripheral blood. The receptor comes from a woman between 45 and 60 years old with COVID-19, enrolled during active disease. The chain recombines TRBV7-3 with TRBJ1-2; D ambiguous. CDR3 sequence (DNA): TGTGCCAGCAGCTTAGGAGAGGCCAGCGTAGATGGCTACACCTTC. This sequence encodes CASSLGEASVDGYTF.